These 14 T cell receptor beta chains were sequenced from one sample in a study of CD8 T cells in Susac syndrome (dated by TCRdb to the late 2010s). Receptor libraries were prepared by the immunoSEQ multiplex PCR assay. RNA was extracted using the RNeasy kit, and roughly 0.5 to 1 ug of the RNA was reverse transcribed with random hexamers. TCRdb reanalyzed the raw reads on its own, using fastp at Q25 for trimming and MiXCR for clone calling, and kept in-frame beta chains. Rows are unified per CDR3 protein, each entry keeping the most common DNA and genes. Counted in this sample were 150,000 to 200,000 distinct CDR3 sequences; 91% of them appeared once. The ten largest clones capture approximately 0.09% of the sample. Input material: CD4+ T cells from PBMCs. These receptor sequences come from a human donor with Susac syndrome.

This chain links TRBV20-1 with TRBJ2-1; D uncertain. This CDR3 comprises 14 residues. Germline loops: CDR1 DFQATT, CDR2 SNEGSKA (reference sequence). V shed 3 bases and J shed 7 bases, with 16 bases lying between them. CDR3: CSASGGLLGNEQFF. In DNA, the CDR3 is TGCAGTGCTAGCGGTGGGTTGTTAGGAAATGAGCAGTTCTTC.

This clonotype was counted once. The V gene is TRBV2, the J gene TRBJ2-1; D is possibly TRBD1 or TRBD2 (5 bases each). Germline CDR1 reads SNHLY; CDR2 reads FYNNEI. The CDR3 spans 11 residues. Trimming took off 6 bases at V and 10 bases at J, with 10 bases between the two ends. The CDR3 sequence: CASRGRREQFF. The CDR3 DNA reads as TGTGCCAGCAGGGGACGTCGGGAGCAGTTCTTC.

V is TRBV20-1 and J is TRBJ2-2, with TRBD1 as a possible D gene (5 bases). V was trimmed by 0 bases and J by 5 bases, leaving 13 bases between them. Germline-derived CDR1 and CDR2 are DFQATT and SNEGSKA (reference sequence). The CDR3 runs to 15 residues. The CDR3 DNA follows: TGCAGTGCTAGAGACGCGGCAGGGTGGACCGGGGAGCTGTTTTTT. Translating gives CSARDAAGWTGELFF.

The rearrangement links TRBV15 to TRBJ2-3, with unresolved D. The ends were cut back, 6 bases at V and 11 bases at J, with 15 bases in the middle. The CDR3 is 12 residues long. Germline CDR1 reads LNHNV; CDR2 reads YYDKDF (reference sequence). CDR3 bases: TGTGCCACCAGTACAGCTCGGAATGTGCAGTATTTT. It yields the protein CATSTARNVQYF.

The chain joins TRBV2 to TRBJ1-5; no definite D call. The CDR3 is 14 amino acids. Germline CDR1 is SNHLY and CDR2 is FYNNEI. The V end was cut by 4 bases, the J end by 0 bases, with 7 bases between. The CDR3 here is CASSAGISNQPQHF. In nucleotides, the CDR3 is TGTGCCAGCAGTGCCGGCATTAGCAATCAGCCCCAGCATTTT.

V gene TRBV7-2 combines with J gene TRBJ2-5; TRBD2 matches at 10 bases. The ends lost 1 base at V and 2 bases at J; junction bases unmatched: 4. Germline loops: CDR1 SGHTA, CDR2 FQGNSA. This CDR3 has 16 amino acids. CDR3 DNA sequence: TGTGCCAGCAGCTTAGTTGTGACTAGCGGGCAAGAGACCCAGTACTTC. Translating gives CASSLVVTSGQETQYF. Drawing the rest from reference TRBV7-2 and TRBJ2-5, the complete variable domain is GAGVSQSPSNKVTEKGKDVELRCDPISGHTALYWYRQSLGQGLEFLIYFQGNSAPDKSGLPSDRFSAERTGGSVSTLTIQRTQQEDSAVYLCASSLVVTSGQETQYFGPGTRLLVL.

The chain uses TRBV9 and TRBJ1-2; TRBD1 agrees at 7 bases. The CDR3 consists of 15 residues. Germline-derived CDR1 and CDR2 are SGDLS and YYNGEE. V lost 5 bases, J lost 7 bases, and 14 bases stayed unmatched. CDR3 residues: CASRYEPTGAAGYTF. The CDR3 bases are TGTGCCAGCAGATACGAGCCTACAGGGGCAGCTGGCTACACCTTC.

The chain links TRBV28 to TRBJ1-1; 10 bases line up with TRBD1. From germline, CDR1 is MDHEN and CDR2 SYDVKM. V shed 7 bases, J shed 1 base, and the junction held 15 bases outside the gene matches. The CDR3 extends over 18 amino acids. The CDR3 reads CASTLRTGGAWGNTEAFF. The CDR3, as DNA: TGTGCCAGCACCCTTCGGACAGGGGGAGCCTGGGGGAACACTGAAGCTTTCTTT.

This CDR3 reads CASSQDPVNNQPQHF. The DNA of the CDR3 is TGCGCCAGCAGCCAAGATCCGGTTAATAATCAGCCCCAGCATTTT. The gene calls are TRBV4-1 and TRBJ1-5; D uncertain. The CDR3 loop spans 15 amino acids. Trimming removed 0 bases at V and 4 bases at J, with 10 bases between. The germline V gene has CDR1 MGHRA and CDR2 YSYEKL.

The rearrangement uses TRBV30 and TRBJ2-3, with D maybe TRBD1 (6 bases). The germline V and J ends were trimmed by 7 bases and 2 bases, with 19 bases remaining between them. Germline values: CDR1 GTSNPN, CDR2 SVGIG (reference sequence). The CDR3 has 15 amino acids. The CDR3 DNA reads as TGTGCCTCCGGAAAGGGACATATACACACAGATACGCAGTATTTT. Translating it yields CASGKGHIHTDTQYF.

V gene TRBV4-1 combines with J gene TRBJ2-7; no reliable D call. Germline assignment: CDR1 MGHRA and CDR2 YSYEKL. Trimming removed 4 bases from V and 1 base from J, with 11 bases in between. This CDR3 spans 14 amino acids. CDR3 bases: TGCGCCAGCAGCCCGAGACTCCCGTCCTACGAGCAGTACTTC. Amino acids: CASSPRLPSYEQYF.

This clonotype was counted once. CDR3 residues: CSARARGSTDTQYF. Here the CDR3 DNA reads TGCAGTGCTAGGGCCCGCGGTAGCACAGATACGCAGTATTTT. This rearrangement joins TRBV20-1 to TRBJ2-3; D gene unclear. The CDR3 extends over 14 amino acids. V was cut by 3 bases and J by 0 bases, with 10 bases left in between. Germline V gene sequence: CDR1 DFQATT, CDR2 SNEGSKA (reference sequence).

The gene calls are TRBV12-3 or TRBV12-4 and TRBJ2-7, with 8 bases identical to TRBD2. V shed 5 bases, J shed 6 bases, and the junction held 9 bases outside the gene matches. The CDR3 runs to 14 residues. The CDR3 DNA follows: TGTGCCAGCAGTCTCCGGGGGGGCGGTCTCGAGCAGTACTTC. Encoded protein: CASSLRGGGLEQYF.

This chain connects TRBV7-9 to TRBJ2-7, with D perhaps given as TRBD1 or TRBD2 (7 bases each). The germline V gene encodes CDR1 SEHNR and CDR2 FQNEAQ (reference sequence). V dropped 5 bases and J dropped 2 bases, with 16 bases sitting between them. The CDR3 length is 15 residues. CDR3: CASSTQGGATYEQYF. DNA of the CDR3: TGTGCCAGCAGCACTCAGGGGGGGGCTACCTACGAGCAGTACTTC. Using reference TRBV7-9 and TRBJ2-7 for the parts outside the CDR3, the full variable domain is DTGVSQNPRHKITKRGQNVTFRCDPISEHNRLYWYRQTLGQGPEFLTYFQNEAQLEKSRLLSDRFSAERPKGSFSTLEIQRTEQGDSAMYLCASSTQGGATYEQYFGPGTRLTVT.